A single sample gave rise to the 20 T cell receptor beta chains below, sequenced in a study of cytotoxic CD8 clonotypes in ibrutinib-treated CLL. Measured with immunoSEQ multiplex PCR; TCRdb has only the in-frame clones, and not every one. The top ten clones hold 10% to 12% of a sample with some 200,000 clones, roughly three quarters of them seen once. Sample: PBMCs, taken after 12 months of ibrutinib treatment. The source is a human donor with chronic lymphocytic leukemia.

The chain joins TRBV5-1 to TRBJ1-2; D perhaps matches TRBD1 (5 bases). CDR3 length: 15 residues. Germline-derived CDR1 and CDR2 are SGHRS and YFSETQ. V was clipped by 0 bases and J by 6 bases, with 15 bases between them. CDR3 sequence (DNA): TGCGCCAGCAGCTTGGTGGCAGCGGGGCCGCATGGCTACACCTTC. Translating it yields CASSLVAAGPHGYTF.

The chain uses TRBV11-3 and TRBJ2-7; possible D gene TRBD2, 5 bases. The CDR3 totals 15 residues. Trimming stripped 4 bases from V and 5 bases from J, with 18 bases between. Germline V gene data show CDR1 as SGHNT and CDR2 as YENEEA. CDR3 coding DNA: TGTGCCAGCAGCTCCCTCCTATCGGGGAGTGACGAGCAGTACTTC. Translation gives CASSSLLSGSDEQYF. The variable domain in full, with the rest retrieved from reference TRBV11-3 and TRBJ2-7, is EAGVVQSPRYKIIEKKQPVAFWCNPISGHNTLYWYLQNLGQGPELLIRYENEEAVDDSQLPKDRFSAERLKGVDSTLKIQPAELGDSAVYLCASSSLLSGSDEQYFGPGTRLTVT.

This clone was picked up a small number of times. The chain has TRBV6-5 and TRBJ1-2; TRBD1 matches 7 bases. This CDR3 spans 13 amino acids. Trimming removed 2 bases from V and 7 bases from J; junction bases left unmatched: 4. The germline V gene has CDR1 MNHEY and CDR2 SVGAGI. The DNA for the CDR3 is TGTGCCAGCAGTTACCGGCCAGGGGGTGGCTACACCTTC. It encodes CASSYRPGGGYTF.

The CDR3 nucleotides read TGTGCCAGCAGTGAATGGGGGACAGGGTCATACGAGCAGTACTTC. The encoded protein is CASSEWGTGSYEQYF. The chain has TRBV6-1 and TRBJ2-7, with 9 bases aligning to TRBD1. Germline CDR1 and CDR2: MNHNS and SASEGT. V shed 2 bases and J 4 bases; nucleotides not matched to a gene: 6. This CDR3 is 15 amino acids long.

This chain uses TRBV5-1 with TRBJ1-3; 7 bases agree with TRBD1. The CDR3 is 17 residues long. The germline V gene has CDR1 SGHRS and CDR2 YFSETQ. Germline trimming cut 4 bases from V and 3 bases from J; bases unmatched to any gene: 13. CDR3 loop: CASSQGQADQNGNTIYF. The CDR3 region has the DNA TGCGCCAGCAGCCAAGGACAGGCGGACCAGAATGGAAACACCATATATTTT.

The CDR3 spells CASTRTSGSYEQYF. The CDR3 DNA follows: TGTGCCAGCACCCGGACTAGCGGGAGCTACGAGCAGTACTTC. The chain joins TRBV6-5 to TRBJ2-7, with 13 bases identical to TRBD2. J was trimmed by 3 bases and V by 7 bases; bases with no gene match: 3. CDR1 and CDR2 (germline): MNHEY, SVGAGI. The CDR3 sequence is 14 residues long.

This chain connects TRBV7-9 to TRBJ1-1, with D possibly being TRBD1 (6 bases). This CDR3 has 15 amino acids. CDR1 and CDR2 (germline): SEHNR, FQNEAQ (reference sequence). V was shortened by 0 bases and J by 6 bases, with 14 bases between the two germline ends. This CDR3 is CASSLAREYRAEAFF. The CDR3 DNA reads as TGTGCCAGCAGCTTAGCCAGGGAGTACAGGGCTGAAGCTTTCTTT.

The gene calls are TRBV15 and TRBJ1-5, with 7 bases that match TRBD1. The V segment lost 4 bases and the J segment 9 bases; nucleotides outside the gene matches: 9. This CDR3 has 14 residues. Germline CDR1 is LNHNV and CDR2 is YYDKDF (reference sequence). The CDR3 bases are TGTGCCACCAGCAATCGACAGGGACGGCTGCCCCAGCATTTT. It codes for CATSNRQGRLPQHF.

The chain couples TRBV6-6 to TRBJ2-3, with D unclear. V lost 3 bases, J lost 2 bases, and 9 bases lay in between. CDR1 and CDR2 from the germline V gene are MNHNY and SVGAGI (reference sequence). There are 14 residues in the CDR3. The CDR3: CASSYSAVTDTQYF. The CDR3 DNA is TGTGCCAGCAGTTATTCCGCAGTCACAGATACGCAGTATTTT.

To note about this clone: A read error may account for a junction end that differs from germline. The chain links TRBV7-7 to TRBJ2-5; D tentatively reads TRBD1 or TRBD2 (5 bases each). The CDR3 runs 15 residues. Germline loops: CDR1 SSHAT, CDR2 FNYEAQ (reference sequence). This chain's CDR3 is CASSLAGTSGETQYF. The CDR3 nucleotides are TGTGCTAGCAGCTTAGCCGGGACCAGCGGAGAGACCCAGTACTTC. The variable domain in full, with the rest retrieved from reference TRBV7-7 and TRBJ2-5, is GAGVSQSPRYKVTKRGQDVTLRCDPISSHATLYWYQQALGQGPEFLTYFNYEAQPDKSGLPSDRFSAERPEGSISTLTIQRTEQRDSAMYRCASSLAGTSGETQYFGPGTRLLVL.

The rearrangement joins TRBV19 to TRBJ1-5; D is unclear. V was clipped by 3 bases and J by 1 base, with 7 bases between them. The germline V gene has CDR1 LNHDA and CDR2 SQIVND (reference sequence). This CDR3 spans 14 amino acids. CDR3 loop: CASSIYGSNQPQHF. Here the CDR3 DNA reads TGTGCCAGTAGTATTTACGGGAGCAATCAGCCCCAGCATTTT.

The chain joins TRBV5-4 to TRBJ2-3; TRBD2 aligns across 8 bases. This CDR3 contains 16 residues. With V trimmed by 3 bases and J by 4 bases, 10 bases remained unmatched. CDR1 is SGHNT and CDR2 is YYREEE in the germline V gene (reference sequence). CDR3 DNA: TGTGCCAGCAGCTCGCCCTATGGCGGGAGGCCAGATACGCAGTATTTT. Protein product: CASSSPYGGRPDTQYF.

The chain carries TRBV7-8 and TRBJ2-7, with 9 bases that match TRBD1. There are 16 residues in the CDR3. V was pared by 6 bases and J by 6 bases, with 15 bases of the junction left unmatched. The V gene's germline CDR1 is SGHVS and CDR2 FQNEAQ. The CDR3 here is CASSSRWGTGILEQYF. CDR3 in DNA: TGTGCCAGCAGTTCTCGGTGGGGGACAGGGATTCTCGAGCAGTACTTC. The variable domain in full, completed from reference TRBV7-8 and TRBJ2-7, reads GAGVSQSPRYKVAKRGQDVALRCDPISGHVSLFWYQQALGQGPEFLTYFQNEAQLDKSGLPSDRFFAERPEGSVSTLKIQRTQQEDSAVYLCASSSRWGTGILEQYFGPGTRLTVT.

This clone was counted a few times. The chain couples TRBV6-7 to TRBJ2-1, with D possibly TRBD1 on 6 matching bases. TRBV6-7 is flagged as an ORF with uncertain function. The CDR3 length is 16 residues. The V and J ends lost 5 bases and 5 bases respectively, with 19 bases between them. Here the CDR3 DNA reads TGTGCCAGCAGTACCCTCTCCTGTAAGGGGGACAATGAGCAGTTCTTC. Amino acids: CASSTLSCKGDNEQFF.

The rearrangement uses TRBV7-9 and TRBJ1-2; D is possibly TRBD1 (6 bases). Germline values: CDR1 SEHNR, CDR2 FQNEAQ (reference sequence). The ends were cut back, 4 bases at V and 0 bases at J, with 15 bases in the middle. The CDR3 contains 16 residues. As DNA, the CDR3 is TGTGCCAGCAGCTCGGTCACGGGGGGCACTAACTATGGCTACACCTTC. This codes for CASSSVTGGTNYGYTF.

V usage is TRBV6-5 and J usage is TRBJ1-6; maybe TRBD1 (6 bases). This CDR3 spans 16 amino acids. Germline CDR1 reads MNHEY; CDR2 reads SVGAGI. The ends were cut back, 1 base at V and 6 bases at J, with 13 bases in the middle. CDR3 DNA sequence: TGTGCCAGCAGTTACTGGGGGAGGGGGTTTAATTCACCCCTCCACTTT. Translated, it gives CASSYWGRGFNSPLHF.

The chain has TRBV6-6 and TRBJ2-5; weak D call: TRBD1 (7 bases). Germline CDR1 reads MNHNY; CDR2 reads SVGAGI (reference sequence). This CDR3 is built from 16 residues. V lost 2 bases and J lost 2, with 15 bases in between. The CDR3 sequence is CASSYLGGTAQETQYF. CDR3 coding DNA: TGTGCCAGCAGTTACCTGGGCGGGACAGCTCAAGAGACCCAGTACTTC.

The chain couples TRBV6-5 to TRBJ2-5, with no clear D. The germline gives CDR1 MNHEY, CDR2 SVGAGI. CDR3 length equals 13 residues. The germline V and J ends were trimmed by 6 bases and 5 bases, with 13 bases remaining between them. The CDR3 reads CASRSVAGETQYF. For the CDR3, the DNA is TGTGCCAGCAGATCCGTAGCAGGCGAGACCCAGTACTTC.

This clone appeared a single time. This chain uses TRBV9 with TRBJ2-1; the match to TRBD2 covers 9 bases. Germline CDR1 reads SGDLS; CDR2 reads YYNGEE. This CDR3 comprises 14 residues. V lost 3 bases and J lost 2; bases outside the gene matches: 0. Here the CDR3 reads CASSGLAAYNEQFF. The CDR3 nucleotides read TGTGCCAGCAGCGGACTAGCGGCCTACAATGAGCAGTTCTTC.

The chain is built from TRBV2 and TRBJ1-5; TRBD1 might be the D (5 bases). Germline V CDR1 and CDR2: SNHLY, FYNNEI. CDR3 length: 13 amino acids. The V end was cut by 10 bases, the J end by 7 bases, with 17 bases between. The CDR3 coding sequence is TGTGCCACCCAAGGGGCAGGAGGGCAGCCCCAGCATTTT. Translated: CATQGAGGQPQHF.